This TCR beta chain appears in the sequencing data of a study of early T cells in non-severe SARS-CoV-2 infection. Background on the study: Sequenced bulk RNA came from whole blood that was unsorted, and chains were unpaired.

General study findings and limits: Comparison of clonotypes with VDJdb favored anti-spike CD8 responses while missing private and CD4 specificities.

Each cDNA molecule carried a unique molecular identifier. One entry per CDR3 protein results from TCRdb running MiXCR on the 5' RACE reads. The data hold approximately 71,000 distinct CDR3 sequences, with 10% to 15% observed a single time. This clonotype was observed a few times. Its antigen remains unidentified. The CDR3 sequence is 16 residues long. The V gene's germline CDR1 is SGHTA and CDR2 FQGTGA. V shed 6 bases and J shed 4 bases, with 18 bases lying between them. The receptor was isolated from an adult who was a healthcare worker with PCR-confirmed SARS-CoV-2 infection or an uninfected control (not recorded which). The rearrangement joins TRBV7-3 to TRBJ2-2; a weak D match, TRBD2 (5 bases). What was sequenced was whole blood. CDR3 protein: CASSSYGVPGTGELFF. CDR3 DNA sequence: TGTGCCAGCAGTAGCTACGGGGTACCGGGCACCGGGGAGCTGTTTTTT.